The source of this TCR beta chain is a study of glioma-infiltrating T cells. V was trimmed by 4 bases and J by 4 bases, leaving 11 bases between them. The CDR3 extends over 12 amino acids. Germline-derived CDR1 and CDR2 are SQVTM and ANQGSEA. Overall study findings and caveats: Above-expected tissue-blood divergence occurred in all gliomas, most in low-grade ones. Only very few CDR3 sequences appeared in both tissue and blood.

Amplification of TCR alpha and beta CDR3 regions from RNA used iRepertoire nested multiplex PCR. For one-step reverse transcription and amplification, about 90-400 ng of tissue mRNA or PBMC total RNA was used. Each CDR3 protein is one row after TCRdb ran MiXCR on the multiplex PCR reads. The table has roughly 4,000 distinct CDR3 sequences, under 25% seen once. Regarding this clonotype: Its matching antigen is unknown.

J is TRBJ2-7 and V is TRBV29-1, with D possibly TRBD2 on 5 matching bases. Sequencing input: glioma tissue, nonneoplastic brain tissue, or PBMCs (not recorded which). This receptor was taken from a human donor with low-grade glioma or glioblastoma, undergoing nonglioma brain surgery, or in good health (not recorded which). CDR3: CSVGTHTYEQYV. Here the CDR3 DNA reads TGCAGCGTTGGGACTCATACTTACGAGCAGTACGTC.